Below are 12 T cell receptor beta chains sequenced from a single sample in a study of cytomegalovirus exposure and HLA in healthy donors. Primers included in the PCR were 60 Vbeta and 13 Jbeta primers. Produced via immunoSEQ multiplex PCR; TCRdb's table is partial and in-frame only. Among around 150,000 clones listed, roughly 80% were seen once. The sequenced material came from PBMCs. The receptors come from a woman between 40 and 50 years old in good health and CMV-seropositive.

V usage is TRBV5-8 and J usage is TRBJ2-2; TRBD1 is a possible D gene (5 bases). V was pared by 2 bases and J by 5 bases, with 7 bases between. In germline, CDR1 is SGHTS, CDR2 YDEGEE. The CDR3 totals 13 residues. CDR3 coding DNA: TGTGCCAGCAGCTTACGACAGACCGGGGAGCTGTTTTTT. It is translated as CASSLRQTGELFF.

The chain employs TRBV19 and TRBJ1-5; D ambiguous. The CDR3 is 15 residues long. V lost 4 bases and J 2 bases, leaving 12 bases between the germline ends. Germline V lookup: CDR1 LNHDA, CDR2 SQIVND (reference sequence). The DNA of the CDR3 is TGTGCCAGTAGTACAAACATAGAGGGCAATCAGCCCCAGCATTTT. Translating it yields CASSTNIEGNQPQHF.

This chain links TRBV7-8 with TRBJ2-5; D perhaps matches TRBD1 (7 bases). The CDR3 loop spans 16 amino acids. In germline, CDR1 is SGHVS, CDR2 FQNEAQ. Deletions cut 5 bases from V and 3 bases from J, with 19 bases between. DNA of the CDR3: TGTGCCAGCAGCCCCCTGGAGGGGGCAAGGGAAGAGACCCAGTACTTC. Residues: CASSPLEGAREETQYF. Variable domain in full (rest from reference TRBV7-8 and TRBJ2-5): GAGVSQSPRYKVAKRGQDVALRCDPISGHVSLFWYQQALGQGPEFLTYFQNEAQLDKSGLPSDRFFAERPEGSVSTLKIQRTQQEDSAVYLCASSPLEGAREETQYFGPGTRLLVL.

J is TRBJ2-3 and V is TRBV27, with a possible D match to TRBD1 (5 bases). Trimming cost V 5 bases and J 0 bases, with 15 bases left between them. The CDR3 has 16 amino acids. CDR1 is MNHEY, CDR2 SMNVEV, per germline (reference sequence). The DNA of the CDR3 is TGTGCCAGCAGTCCTGGGAAGACAGCGAGCACAGATACGCAGTATTTT. Its translation is CASSPGKTASTDTQYF.

This rearrangement joins TRBV27 to TRBJ1-4; D not resolved. CDR1 is MNHEY and CDR2 is SMNVEV in the germline V gene (reference sequence). V was shortened by 6 bases and J by 4 bases, with 15 bases between the two germline ends. The CDR3 has 15 residues. The CDR3, as DNA: TGTGCCAGCAGCTTAAATCGGGGAGTTAATGAAAAACTGTTTTTT. Protein: CASSLNRGVNEKLFF.

The CDR3 loop is CASSILIRDLQYF. Written as DNA, the CDR3 is TGTGCCAGTAGTATACTCATCCGGGATTTGCAGTATTTT. The chain has TRBV19 and TRBJ2-3; D is perhaps TRBD2 (5 bases). Germline-derived CDR1 and CDR2 are LNHDA and SQIVND (reference sequence). The length of the CDR3 is 13 residues. Trimming took off 2 bases at V and 11 bases at J, with 14 bases between the two ends.

The rearrangement joins TRBV7-6 to TRBJ1-1; TRBD1 aligns across 7 bases. V dropped 1 base and J dropped 1; count of bases not matched to a gene: 0. Per germline, CDR1 SGHVS and CDR2 FNYEAQ. The CDR3 spans 14 residues. The CDR3 nucleotides read TGTGCCAGCAGCTTAGAGGGGGCGAACACTGAAGCTTTCTTT. It encodes CASSLEGANTEAFF.

This clone was seen a few times. The chain couples TRBV30 to TRBJ2-1; 10 nucleotides match TRBD2. Germline V gene data show CDR1 as GTSNPN and CDR2 as SVGIG (reference sequence). J lost 3 bases, V lost 2 bases, and 4 bases had no gene match. The CDR3 is made up of 15 amino acids. The CDR3 protein is CAWSLGLADYNEQFF. In DNA form, the CDR3 reads TGTGCCTGGAGTCTAGGACTAGCGGACTACAATGAGCAGTTCTTC.

J is TRBJ2-2 and V is TRBV9; D perhaps matches TRBD2 (5 bases). Germline V gene data show CDR1 as SGDLS and CDR2 as YYNGEE. The CDR3 runs 16 residues. Trimming removed 0 bases from V and 2 bases from J, with 11 bases in between. DNA of the CDR3: TGTGCCAGCAGCGTAGGGGCAGCGGTCAACACCGGGGAGCTGTTTTTT. It encodes CASSVGAAVNTGELFF.

This clone occurred a few times. This chain uses TRBV19 with TRBJ1-1; TRBD1 agrees at 11 bases. Germline lookup yields CDR1 LNHDA and CDR2 SQIVND (reference sequence). J gave up 3 bases and V 4 bases, and 7 bases lay outside the gene matches. This CDR3 comprises 16 residues. The CDR3 coding sequence is TGTGCCAGTAGTACTCGGACAGGGGGCGCGTACACTGAAGCTTTCTTT. Translating gives CASSTRTGGAYTEAFF.

This rearrangement joins TRBV9 to TRBJ2-2, with 8 bases identical to TRBD2. The ends lost 0 bases at V and 3 bases at J; junction bases unmatched: 4. Germline-derived CDR1 and CDR2 are SGDLS and YYNGEE. The CDR3 is made up of 16 amino acids. Here the CDR3 reads CASSVGTSGYTGELFF. CDR3 bases: TGTGCCAGCAGCGTAGGTACTAGCGGCTACACCGGGGAGCTGTTTTTT.

The chain has TRBV9 and TRBJ1-3, with 7 bases matching TRBD1. Per germline, CDR1 SGDLS and CDR2 YYNGEE. V lost 0 bases to trimming and J lost 0 bases; unmatched junction nucleotides: 3. The CDR3 spans 16 residues. The CDR3: CASSVGGGFSGNTIYF. The CDR3 coding sequence is TGTGCCAGCAGCGTAGGAGGGGGCTTCTCTGGAAACACCATATATTTT.